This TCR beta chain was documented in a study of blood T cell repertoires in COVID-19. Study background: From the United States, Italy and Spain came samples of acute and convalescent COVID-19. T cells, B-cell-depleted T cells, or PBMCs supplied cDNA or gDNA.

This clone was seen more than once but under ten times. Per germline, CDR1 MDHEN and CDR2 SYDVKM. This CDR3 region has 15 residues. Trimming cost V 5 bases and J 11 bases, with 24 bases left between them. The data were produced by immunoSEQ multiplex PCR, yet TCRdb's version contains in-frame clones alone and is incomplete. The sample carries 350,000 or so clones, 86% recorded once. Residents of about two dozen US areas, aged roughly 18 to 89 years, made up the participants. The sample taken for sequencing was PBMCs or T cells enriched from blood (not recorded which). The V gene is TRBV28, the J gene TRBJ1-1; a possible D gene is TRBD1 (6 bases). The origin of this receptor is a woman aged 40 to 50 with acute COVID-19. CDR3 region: CASSATGKVSGMAFF. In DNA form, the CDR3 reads TGTGCCAGCAGTGCCACAGGGAAGGTGTCTGGAATGGCTTTCTTT.